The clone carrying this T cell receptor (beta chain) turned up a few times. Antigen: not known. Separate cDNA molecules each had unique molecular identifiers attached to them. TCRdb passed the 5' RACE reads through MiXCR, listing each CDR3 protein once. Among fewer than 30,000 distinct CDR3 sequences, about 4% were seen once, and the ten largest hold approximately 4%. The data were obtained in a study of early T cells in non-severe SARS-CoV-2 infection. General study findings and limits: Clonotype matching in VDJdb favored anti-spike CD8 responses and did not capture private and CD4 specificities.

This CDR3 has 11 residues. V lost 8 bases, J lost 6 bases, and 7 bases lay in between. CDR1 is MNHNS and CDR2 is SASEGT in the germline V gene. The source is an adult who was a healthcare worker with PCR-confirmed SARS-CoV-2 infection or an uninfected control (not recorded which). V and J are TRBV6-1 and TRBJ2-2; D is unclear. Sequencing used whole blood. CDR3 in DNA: TGTGCCAGCCAAGAGGCCGGGGAGCTGTTTTTT. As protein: CASQEAGELFF.